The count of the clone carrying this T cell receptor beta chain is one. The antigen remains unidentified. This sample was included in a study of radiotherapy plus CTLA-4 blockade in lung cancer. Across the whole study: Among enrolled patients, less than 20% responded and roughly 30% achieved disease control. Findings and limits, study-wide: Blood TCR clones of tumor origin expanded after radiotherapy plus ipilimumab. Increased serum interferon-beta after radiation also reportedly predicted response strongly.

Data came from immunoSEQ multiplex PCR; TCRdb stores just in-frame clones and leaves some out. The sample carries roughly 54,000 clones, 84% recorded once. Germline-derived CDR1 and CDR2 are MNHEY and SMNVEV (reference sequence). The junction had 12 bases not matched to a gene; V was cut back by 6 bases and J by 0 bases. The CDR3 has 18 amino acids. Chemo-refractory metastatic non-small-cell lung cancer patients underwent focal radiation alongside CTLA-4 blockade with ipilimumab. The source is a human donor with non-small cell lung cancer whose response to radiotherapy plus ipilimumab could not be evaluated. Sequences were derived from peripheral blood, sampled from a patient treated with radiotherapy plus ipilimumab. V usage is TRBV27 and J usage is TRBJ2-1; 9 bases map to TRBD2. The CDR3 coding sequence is TGTGCCAGCAGCCTAATAGCGGGAGCGCCGAGCTCCTACAATGAGCAGTTCTTC. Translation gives CASSLIAGAPSSYNEQFF.